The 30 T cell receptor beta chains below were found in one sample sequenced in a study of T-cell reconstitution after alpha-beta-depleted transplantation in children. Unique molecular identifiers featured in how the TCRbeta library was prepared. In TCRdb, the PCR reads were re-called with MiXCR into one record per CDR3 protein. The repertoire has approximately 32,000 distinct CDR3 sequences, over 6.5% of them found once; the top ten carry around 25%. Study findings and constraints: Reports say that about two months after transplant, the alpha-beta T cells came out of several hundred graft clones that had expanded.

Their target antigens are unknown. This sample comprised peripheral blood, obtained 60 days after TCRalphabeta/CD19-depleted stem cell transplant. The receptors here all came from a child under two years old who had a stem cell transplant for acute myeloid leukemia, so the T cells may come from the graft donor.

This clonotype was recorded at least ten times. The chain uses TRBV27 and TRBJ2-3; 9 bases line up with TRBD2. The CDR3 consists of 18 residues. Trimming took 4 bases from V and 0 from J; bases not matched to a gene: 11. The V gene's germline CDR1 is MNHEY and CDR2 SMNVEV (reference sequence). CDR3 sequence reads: CASSSIKAGGLSTDTQYF. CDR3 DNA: TGTGCCAGCAGTTCTATAAAGGCGGGGGGGCTCAGCACAGATACGCAGTATTTT.

The CDR3 DNA reads as TGCAGTGCTAGATCCTACAGCGGGCCTGACACCGGGGAGCTGTTTTTT. Residues: CSARSYSGPDTGELFF. The V and J genes are TRBV20-1 and TRBJ2-2; D might be TRBD2 (6 bases). Trimming took 2 bases from V and 3 from J, leaving 16 bases between them. Germline V lookup: CDR1 DFQATT, CDR2 SNEGSKA (reference sequence). This CDR3 contains 16 residues.

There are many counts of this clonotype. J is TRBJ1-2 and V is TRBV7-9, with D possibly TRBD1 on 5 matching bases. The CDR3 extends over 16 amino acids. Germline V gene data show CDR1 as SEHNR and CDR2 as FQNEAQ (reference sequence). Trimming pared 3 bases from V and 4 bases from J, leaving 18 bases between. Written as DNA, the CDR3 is TGTGCCAGCAGCTTTAGCGTGGATTTCGGGGGCTATGGCTACACCTTC. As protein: CASSFSVDFGGYGYTF.

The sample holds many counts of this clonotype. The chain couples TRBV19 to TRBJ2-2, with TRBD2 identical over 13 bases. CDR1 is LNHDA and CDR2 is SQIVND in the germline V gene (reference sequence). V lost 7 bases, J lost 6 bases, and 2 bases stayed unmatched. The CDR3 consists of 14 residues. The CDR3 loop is CASKLAGGPGELFF. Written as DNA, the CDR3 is TGTGCCAGTAAACTAGCGGGGGGGCCCGGGGAGCTGTTTTTT.

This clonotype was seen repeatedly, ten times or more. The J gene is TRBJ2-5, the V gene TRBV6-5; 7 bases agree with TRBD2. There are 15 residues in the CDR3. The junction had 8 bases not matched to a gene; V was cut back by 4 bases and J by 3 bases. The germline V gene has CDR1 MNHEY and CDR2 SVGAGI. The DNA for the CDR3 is TGTGCCAGCAGTTGGGGGGGGGTGTATGAAGAGACCCAGTACTTC. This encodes CASSWGGVYEETQYF.

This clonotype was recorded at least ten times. This CDR3 is CASTPMGAQETQYF. The CDR3 DNA reads as TGTGCCAGCACCCCCATGGGAGCTCAAGAGACCCAGTACTTC. V gene TRBV28 combines with J gene TRBJ2-5; possible D gene TRBD2, 5 bases. Germline V lookup: CDR1 MDHEN, CDR2 SYDVKM. V lost 7 bases to trimming and J lost 2 bases, with 14 bases between them. This CDR3 is 14 amino acids long.

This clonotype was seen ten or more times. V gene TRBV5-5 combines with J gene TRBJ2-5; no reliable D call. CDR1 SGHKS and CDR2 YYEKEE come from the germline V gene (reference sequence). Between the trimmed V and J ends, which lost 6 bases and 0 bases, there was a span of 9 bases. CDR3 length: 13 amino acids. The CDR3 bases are TGTGCCAGCATCCCCCCGTACCAAGAGACCCAGTACTTC. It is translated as CASIPPYQETQYF.

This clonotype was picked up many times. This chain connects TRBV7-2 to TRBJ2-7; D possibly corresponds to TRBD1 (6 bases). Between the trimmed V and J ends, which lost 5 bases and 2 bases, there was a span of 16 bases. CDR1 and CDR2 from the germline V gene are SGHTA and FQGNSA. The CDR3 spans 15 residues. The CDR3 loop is CASSPTGKVPYEQYF. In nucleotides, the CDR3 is TGTGCCAGCAGCCCTACAGGGAAAGTGCCCTACGAGCAGTACTTC.

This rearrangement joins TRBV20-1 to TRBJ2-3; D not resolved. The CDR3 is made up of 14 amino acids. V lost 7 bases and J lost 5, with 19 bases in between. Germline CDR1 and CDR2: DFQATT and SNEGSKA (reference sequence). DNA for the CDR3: TGCAGTGAGTCGGGCGTAGGGCGCGGAGATACGCAGTATTTT. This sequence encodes CSESGVGRGDTQYF.

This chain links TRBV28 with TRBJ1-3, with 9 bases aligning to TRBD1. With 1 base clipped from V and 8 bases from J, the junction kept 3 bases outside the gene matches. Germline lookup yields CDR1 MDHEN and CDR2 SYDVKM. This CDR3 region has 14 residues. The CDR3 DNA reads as TGTGCCAGCAGTTTATCGGGACAGGGTTACACCATATATTTT. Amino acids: CASSLSGQGYTIYF.

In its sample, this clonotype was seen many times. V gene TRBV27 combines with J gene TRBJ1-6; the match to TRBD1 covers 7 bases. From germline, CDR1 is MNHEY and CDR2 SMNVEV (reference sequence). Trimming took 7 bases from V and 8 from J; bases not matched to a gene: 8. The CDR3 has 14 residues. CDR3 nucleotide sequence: TGTGCCAGCACTAGGACAGGCGCGGATTCACCCCTCCACTTT. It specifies CASTRTGADSPLHF.

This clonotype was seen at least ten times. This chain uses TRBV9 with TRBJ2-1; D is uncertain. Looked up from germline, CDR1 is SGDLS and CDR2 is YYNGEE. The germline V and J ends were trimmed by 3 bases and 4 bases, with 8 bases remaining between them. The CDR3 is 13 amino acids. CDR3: CASSADGYNEQFF. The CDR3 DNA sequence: TGTGCCAGCAGCGCAGACGGGTACAATGAGCAGTTCTTC.

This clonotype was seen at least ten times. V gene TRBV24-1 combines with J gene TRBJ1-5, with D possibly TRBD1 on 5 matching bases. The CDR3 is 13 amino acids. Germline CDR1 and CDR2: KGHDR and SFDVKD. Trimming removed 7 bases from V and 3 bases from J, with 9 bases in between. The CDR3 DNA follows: TGTGCCACCAGGGGGGGAATCAATCAGCCCCAGCATTTT. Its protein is CATRGGINQPQHF.

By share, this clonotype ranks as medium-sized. CDR3 protein: CASSSRFISQGWPTYEQYF. The CDR3 DNA reads TGTGCCAGCAGCTCCCGTTTCATATCACAGGGATGGCCTACCTACGAGCAGTACTTC. The chain combines TRBV5-7 with TRBJ2-7, with D possibly being TRBD1 (6 bases). TRBV5-7 qualifies as an ORF whose function is uncertain. V lost 3 bases and J 2 bases, leaving 27 bases between the germline ends. The CDR3 has 19 amino acids.

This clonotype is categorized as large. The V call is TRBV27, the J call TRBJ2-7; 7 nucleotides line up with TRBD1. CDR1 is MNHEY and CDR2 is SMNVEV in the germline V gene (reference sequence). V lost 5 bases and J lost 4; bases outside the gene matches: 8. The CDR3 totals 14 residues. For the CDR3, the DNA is TGTGCCAGCAGTCTCAGGGGGAAGGGATACGAGCAGTACTTC. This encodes CASSLRGKGYEQYF.

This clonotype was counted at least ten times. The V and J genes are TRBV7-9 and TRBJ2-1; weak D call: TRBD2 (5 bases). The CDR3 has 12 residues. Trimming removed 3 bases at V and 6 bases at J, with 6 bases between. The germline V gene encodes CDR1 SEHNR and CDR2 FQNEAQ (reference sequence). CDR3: CASSLEANEQFF. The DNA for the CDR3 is TGTGCCAGCAGCTTGGAGGCCAATGAGCAGTTCTTC.

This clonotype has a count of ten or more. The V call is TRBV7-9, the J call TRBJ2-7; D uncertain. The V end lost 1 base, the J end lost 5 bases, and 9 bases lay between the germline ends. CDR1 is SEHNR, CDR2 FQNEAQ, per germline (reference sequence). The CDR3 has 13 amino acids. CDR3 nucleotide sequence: TGTGCCAGCAGCTTAGTTCTTCATAACGAGCAGTACTTC. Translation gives CASSLVLHNEQYF.

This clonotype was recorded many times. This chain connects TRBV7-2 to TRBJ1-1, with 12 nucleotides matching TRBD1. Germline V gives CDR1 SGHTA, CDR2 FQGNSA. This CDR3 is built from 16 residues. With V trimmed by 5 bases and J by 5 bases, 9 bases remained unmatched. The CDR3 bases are TGTGCCAGCAGCCCAAAGGGGGACAGGGGGCGAACTGAAGCTTTCTTT. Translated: CASSPKGDRGRTEAFF.

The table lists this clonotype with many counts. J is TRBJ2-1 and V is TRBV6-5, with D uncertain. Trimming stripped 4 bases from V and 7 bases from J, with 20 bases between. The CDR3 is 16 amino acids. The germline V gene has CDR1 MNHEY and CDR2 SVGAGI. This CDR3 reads CASSSLRPARWNEQFF. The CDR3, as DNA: TGTGCCAGCAGTTCCCTTCGGCCGGCCCGGTGGAATGAGCAGTTCTTC.

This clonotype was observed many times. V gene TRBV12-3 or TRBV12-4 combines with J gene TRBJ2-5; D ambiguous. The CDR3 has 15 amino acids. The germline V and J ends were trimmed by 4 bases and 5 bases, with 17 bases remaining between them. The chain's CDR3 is CASSSPSWVGETQYF. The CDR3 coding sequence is TGTGCCAGCAGTTCCCCCAGTTGGGTCGGGGAGACCCAGTACTTC.

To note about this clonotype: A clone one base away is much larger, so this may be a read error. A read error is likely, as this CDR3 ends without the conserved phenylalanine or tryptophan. The CDR3, as DNA: TGTGCCAGCAGCTTGAACGGACAGGGGGCTAACTACCATGGCTACACCTGC. Encoded protein: CASSLNGQGANYHGYTC. V usage is TRBV5-6 and J usage is TRBJ1-2, with 11 bases fitting TRBD1. After removal of 1 base from V and 6 bases from J, the junction contained 11 bases not matched to a gene. Germline assignment: CDR1 SGHDT and CDR2 YYEEEE. This CDR3 region has 17 residues.

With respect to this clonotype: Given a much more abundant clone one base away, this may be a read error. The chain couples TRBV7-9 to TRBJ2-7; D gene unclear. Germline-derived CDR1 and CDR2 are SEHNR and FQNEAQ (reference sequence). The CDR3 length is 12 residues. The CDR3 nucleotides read TGTGCCTGCAGCTTAAATCCCTACGAGCAGTACTTC. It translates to CACSLNPYEQYF.

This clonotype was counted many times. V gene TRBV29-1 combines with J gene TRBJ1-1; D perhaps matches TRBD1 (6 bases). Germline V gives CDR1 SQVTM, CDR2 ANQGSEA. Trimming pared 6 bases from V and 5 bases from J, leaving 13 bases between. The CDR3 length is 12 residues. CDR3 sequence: CSVLLQGTEAFF. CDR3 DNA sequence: TGCAGCGTGTTATTACAGGGTACTGAAGCTTTCTTT.

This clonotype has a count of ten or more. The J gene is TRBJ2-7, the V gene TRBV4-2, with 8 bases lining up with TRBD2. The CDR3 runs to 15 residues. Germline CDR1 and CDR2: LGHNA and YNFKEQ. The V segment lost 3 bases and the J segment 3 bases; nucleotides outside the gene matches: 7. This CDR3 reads CASSHEGGLDYEQYF. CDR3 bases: TGTGCCAGCAGCCACGAAGGGGGACTAGACTACGAGCAGTACTTC.

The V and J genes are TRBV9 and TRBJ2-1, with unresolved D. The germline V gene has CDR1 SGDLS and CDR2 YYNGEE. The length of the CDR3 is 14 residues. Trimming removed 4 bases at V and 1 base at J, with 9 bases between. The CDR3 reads CASSFGRSYNEQFF. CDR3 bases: TGTGCCAGCAGCTTCGGCCGTTCCTACAATGAGCAGTTCTTC.

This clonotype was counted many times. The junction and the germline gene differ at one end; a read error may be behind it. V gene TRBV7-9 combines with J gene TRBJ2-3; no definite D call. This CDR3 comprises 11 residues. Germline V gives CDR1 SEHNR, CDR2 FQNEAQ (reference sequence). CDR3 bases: TGTGCCAGCAGCCATCACACAGATACGCATTTT. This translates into CASSHHTDTHF.

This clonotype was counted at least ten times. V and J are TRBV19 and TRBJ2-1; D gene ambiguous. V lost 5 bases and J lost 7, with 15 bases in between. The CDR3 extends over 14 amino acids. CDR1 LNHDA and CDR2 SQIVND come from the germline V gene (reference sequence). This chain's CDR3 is CASSPSGFYNEQFF. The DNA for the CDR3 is TGTGCCAGTAGTCCCTCCGGGTTTTATAATGAGCAGTTCTTC.

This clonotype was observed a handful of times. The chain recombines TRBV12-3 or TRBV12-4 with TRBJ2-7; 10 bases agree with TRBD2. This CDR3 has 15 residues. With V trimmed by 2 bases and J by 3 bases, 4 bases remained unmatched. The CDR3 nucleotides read TGTGCCAGCAGTTTAAGGAGCGGGGGGGTCTACGAGCAGTACTTC. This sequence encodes CASSLRSGGVYEQYF.

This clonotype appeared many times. The DNA for the CDR3 is TGTGCCAGCAGTTTGACAGTTGCTGGGGCCAACGTCCTGACTTTC. Protein sequence: CASSLTVAGANVLTF. The rearrangement joins TRBV28 to TRBJ2-6; weak D call: TRBD1 (5 bases). V lost 3 bases to trimming and J lost 2 bases, with 8 bases between them. CDR3 length equals 15 residues. From germline, CDR1 is MDHEN and CDR2 SYDVKM.

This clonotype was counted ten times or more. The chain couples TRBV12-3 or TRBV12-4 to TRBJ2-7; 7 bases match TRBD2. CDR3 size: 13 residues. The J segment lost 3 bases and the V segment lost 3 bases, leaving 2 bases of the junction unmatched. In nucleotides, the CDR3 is TGTGCCAGCAGTTTGCGGGGGTACTACGAGCAGTACTTC. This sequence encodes CASSLRGYYEQYF.